This T cell receptor beta chain was captured by sequencing in a study of T-cell memory formation after mild COVID-19. Study conclusions and caveats: The study detected some responding clones in pre-infection memory, suggesting cross-reactive memory joined. Contracting CD8+ clones were enriched in EMRA, CD4+ mainly in CM and EM.

A note on this clonotype: The antigen remains undetermined.

TCRdb independently ran MiXCR on the 5' RACE reads; one entry per CDR3 protein. The sample has nearly 350,000 distinct CDR3 sequences, roughly 13% seen once. The CDR3 runs to 18 residues. V was clipped by 5 bases and J by 5 bases; unmatched bases: 16. Germline lookup yields CDR1 DFQATT and CDR2 SNEGSKA (reference sequence). V gene TRBV20-1 combines with J gene TRBJ2-1; 12 nucleotides agree with TRBD2. Sequenced: PBMCs or a T cell subset sorted from them (not recorded which). This receptor was obtained from a man aged 18 to 29 who had mild COVID-19 (a few samples of this study predate the infection). Cell type and time point are not known. CDR3 DNA: TGCAGTGCTCGCCCTAGGGCTAGCGGGGGGGCCCTAGACAATGAGCAGTTCTTC. It specifies CSARPRASGGALDNEQFF.